This TCR beta chain was sequenced for a study of blood T cells in healthy people across ages. Trimming removed 1 base from V and 4 bases from J, with 10 bases in between. This CDR3 has 14 residues. Peripheral blood was drawn, approximately 9.4 milliliters per donor. A J-beta primer mix and a sample-barcoded 5' primer were used in a second PCR of about 7 to 12 cycles. TCRdb processed the 5' RACE reads anew with MiXCR; each CDR3 protein has one entry. The sample records some 900,000 distinct CDR3 sequences, around 49% being singletons. Study-level findings and limits: Fewer expanded clones and more diversity marked long-lived versus aged donors.

This clonotype has only a few counts. Its antigen is as yet unknown. The source material was blood. This receptor was taken from a man aged 25-45 years in good health. This chain connects TRBV12-3 or TRBV12-4 to TRBJ1-2; D is undetermined. In DNA form, the CDR3 reads TGTGCCAGCAGTTTAGGCCAGGCCTCCTATGGCTACACCTTC. Translating gives CASSLGQASYGYTF.